A single sample is the source of the 25 T cell receptor beta chains below, sequenced in a study of cytomegalovirus exposure and HLA in healthy donors. The PCR ran on 60 Vbeta and 13 Jbeta primers. This table comes from immunoSEQ multiplex PCR, and its TCRdb copy is limited to in-frame clones, with some not included. The table lists roughly 38,000 clones, 90% to 95% of them singletons. Sequences were obtained from PBMCs. These receptors were collected from a woman between 18 and 29 years old in good health and CMV-seronegative.

V usage is TRBV7-6 and J usage is TRBJ2-2; tentatively, D is TRBD1 (5 bases). CDR1 SGHVS and CDR2 FNYEAQ come from the germline V gene. The CDR3 covers 13 residues. V lost 5 bases to trimming and J lost 5 bases, with 9 bases between them. In DNA, the CDR3 is TGTGCCAGCAGCCCTCCAGGGACCGGGGAGCTGTTTTTT. Encoded protein: CASSPPGTGELFF.

The chain recombines TRBV14 with TRBJ1-2; a possible D gene is TRBD1 (6 bases). The CDR3 has 16 amino acids. The V end lost 0 bases, the J end lost 3 bases, and 14 bases lay between the germline ends. CDR1 is SGHDN and CDR2 is FVKESK in the germline V gene. The CDR3 DNA sequence: TGTGCCAGCAGCCAAGATATTGACAGGTCCGACTATGGCTACACCTTC. It specifies CASSQDIDRSDYGYTF.

The chain joins TRBV5-1 to TRBJ2-5; D might be TRBD1 (5 bases). The CDR3 length is 15 residues. Germline V lookup: CDR1 SGHRS, CDR2 YFSETQ. Between the trimmed V and J ends, which lost 2 bases and 5 bases, there was a span of 16 bases. For the CDR3, the DNA is TGCGCCAGCAGCTTTGGCTTGGGGCGCGAGGAGACCCAGTACTTC. Translating gives CASSFGLGREETQYF.

With respect to this clone: Relative to the germline gene, one junction end is altered; a read error may explain this. This chain links TRBV7-9 with TRBJ2-1; 9 positions match TRBD1. The CDR3 is 14 residues long. Germline assignment: CDR1 SEHNR and CDR2 FQNEAQ (reference sequence). This CDR3 is CSSSPGQGFDEQFF. CDR3 bases: TGTTCCAGCAGCCCGGGACAGGGTTTCGATGAGCAGTTCTTC.

The J gene is TRBJ2-5, the V gene TRBV7-3, with 8 bases matching TRBD2. V was pared by 0 bases and J by 7 bases, with 4 bases of the junction left unmatched. The CDR3 length is 14 residues. Germline-derived CDR1 and CDR2 are SGHTA and FQGTGA. CDR3 amino acids: CASSLTPAGGTQYF. The CDR3 DNA follows: TGTGCCAGCAGCTTAACGCCCGCGGGGGGGACCCAGTACTTC.

The rearrangement links TRBV11-1 to TRBJ2-4, with D possibly being TRBD2 (5 bases). This CDR3 is 14 amino acids long. The V end lost 4 bases, the J end lost 7 bases, and 14 bases lay between the germline ends. The germline gives CDR1 SGHAT, CDR2 FQDESV (reference sequence). This CDR3 reads CASSSTRVANIQYF. In nucleotides, the CDR3 is TGTGCCAGCAGCTCCACTAGGGTAGCCAACATTCAGTACTTC.

V gene TRBV5-1 combines with J gene TRBJ2-5, with a weak D call TRBD2 (5 bases). The J call could be wrong; TRBJ2-7 is a better fit for the DNA end. The V gene's germline CDR1 is SGHRS and CDR2 YFSETQ. This CDR3 region has 15 residues. CDR3 loop: CASSLVSEGLYEQYF. The DNA for the CDR3 is TGCGCCAGCAGCTTGGTTTCAGAGGGCCTCTACGAGCAGTACTTC.

This chain uses TRBV19 with TRBJ1-2; TRBD1 might be the D (6 bases). CDR1 and CDR2 (germline): LNHDA, SQIVND (reference sequence). The CDR3 covers 14 residues. The V and J ends lost 6 bases and 8 bases respectively, with 19 bases between them. This CDR3 reads CASSPIQGLRGYTF. For the CDR3, the DNA is TGTGCCAGTAGCCCGATACAGGGATTGCGGGGCTACACCTTC.

The genes are TRBV7-2 and TRBJ2-1; possibly TRBD2 for D (6 bases). Germline V gives CDR1 SGHTA, CDR2 FQGNSA. The CDR3 is 13 amino acids. Trimming left V 5 bases short and J 6 bases short, with 11 bases between. The chain's CDR3 is CASSPGLPNEQFF. The DNA of the CDR3 is TGTGCCAGCAGCCCAGGACTACCCAATGAGCAGTTCTTC.

The rearrangement links TRBV25-1 to TRBJ1-4; D gene unclear. The CDR3 is 13 amino acids. The germline V gene encodes CDR1 MGHDK and CDR2 SYGVNS. The V gene lost 4 bases and the J gene lost 3 bases, with 6 bases spanning the gap. Here the CDR3 reads CASSASPNEKLFF. For the CDR3, the DNA is TGTGCCAGCAGTGCCTCCCCTAATGAAAAACTGTTTTTT.

The rearrangement links TRBV2 to TRBJ2-5; 7 bases align to TRBD1. The CDR3 totals 13 residues. V lost 6 bases to trimming and J lost 6 bases; unmatched junction nucleotides: 7. Germline V CDR1 and CDR2: SNHLY, FYNNEI. The CDR3 DNA reads TGTGCCAGCAGCGAAAGCAGGGGGAAGACCCAGTACTTC. This gives the protein CASSESRGKTQYF.

The chain recombines TRBV11-1 with TRBJ1-1, with TRBD1 matching 9 bases. The CDR3 is 16 amino acids. From germline, CDR1 is SGHAT and CDR2 FQDESV (reference sequence). J was trimmed by 1 base and V by 5 bases; bases with no gene match: 8. The DNA of the CDR3 is TGTGCCAGCAGCACTAGGAGGACAGGGGCGAACACTGAAGCTTTCTTT. Amino acids: CASSTRRTGANTEAFF.

This clone was seen only once. The genes are TRBV11-2 and TRBJ2-3; the D is unclear. Trimming took 0 bases from V and 3 from J, leaving 10 bases between them. The CDR3 is 15 residues long. Per the germline V gene, CDR1 is SGHAT and CDR2 is FQNNGV. In DNA form, the CDR3 reads TGTGCCAGCAGCTTAGACGGCATACTAACAGATACGCAGTATTTT. It translates to CASSLDGILTDTQYF.

The chain uses TRBV28 and TRBJ2-7; TRBD2 agrees at 13 bases. The CDR3 spans 15 residues. Germline assignment: CDR1 MDHEN and CDR2 SYDVKM. The junction had 8 bases not matched to a gene; V was cut back by 5 bases and J by 7 bases. CDR3 amino acids: CASSRNGLAGDEQYF. Written as DNA, the CDR3 is TGTGCCAGCAGTCGAAACGGACTAGCGGGAGATGAGCAGTACTTC.

The rearrangement links TRBV2 to TRBJ2-1; D may be TRBD1 (6 bases). The V gene's germline CDR1 is SNHLY and CDR2 FYNNEI. V lost 7 bases to trimming and J lost 2 bases, with 12 bases between them. The CDR3 length is 14 residues. CDR3: CASNPQGTYNEQFF. In DNA, the CDR3 is TGTGCCAGCAACCCGCAGGGGACCTACAATGAGCAGTTCTTC.

The chain carries TRBV6-1 and TRBJ2-5; D possibly corresponds to TRBD1 (5 bases). CDR3 length: 13 amino acids. V was trimmed by 4 bases and J by 2 bases, leaving 8 bases between them. The germline V gene encodes CDR1 MNHNS and CDR2 SASEGT. The CDR3 nucleotides are TGTGCCAGCAGTGCTACAGGACAAGAGACCCAGTACTTC. Its protein product is CASSATGQETQYF.

The chain couples TRBV6-5 to TRBJ1-1; 7 bases are shared with TRBD1. Trimming cost V 3 bases and J 11 bases; bases outside gene matches: 12. This CDR3 region has 14 residues. Germline CDR1 MNHEY, CDR2 SVGAGI. CDR3 loop: CASSYLGQSPLAFF. CDR3 bases: TGTGCCAGCAGTTATCTGGGACAGTCGCCCCTGGCTTTCTTT.

V usage is TRBV2 and J usage is TRBJ2-3; weak D call: TRBD1 (5 bases). V shed 8 bases and J shed 4 bases, with 22 bases lying between them. The germline gives CDR1 SNHLY, CDR2 FYNNEI. CDR3 length: 16 residues. The CDR3 DNA follows: TGTGCCAGCGGCCCCCGCAGGGTACAGGCGGCAGATACGCAGTATTTT. It specifies CASGPRRVQAADTQYF.

This chain uses TRBV28 with TRBJ1-1; 9 positions agree with TRBD1. CDR1 MDHEN and CDR2 SYDVKM come from the germline V gene. The CDR3 extends over 16 amino acids. The ends lost 3 bases at V and 9 bases at J; junction bases unmatched: 14. The CDR3 sequence: CASSLGTTGGLRQAFF. In DNA form, the CDR3 reads TGTGCCAGCAGTTTGGGGACAACAGGGGGCTTAAGGCAAGCTTTCTTT.

The chain joins TRBV25-1 to TRBJ2-5; 9 bases line up with TRBD1. With 4 bases clipped from V and 5 bases from J, the junction kept 8 bases outside the gene matches. Germline V gene sequence: CDR1 MGHDK, CDR2 SYGVNS. CDR3 length equals 15 residues. CDR3 DNA: TGTGCCAGCAGTGCCACAGGGGGCGAAGGGGAGACCCAGTACTTC. Amino acids: CASSATGGEGETQYF.

The CDR3 loop is CASSQREAGNTEAFF. As DNA, the CDR3 is TGCGCCAGCAGCCAGAGGGAAGCGGGGAACACTGAAGCTTTCTTT. This rearrangement joins TRBV4-1 to TRBJ1-1, with D uncertain. The germline V gene encodes CDR1 MGHRA and CDR2 YSYEKL. Trimming removed 3 bases from V and 1 base from J, with 12 bases in between. The CDR3 totals 15 residues.

The count of this clone is one. This chain links TRBV5-4 with TRBJ1-1; D not resolved. The CDR3 is 14 residues long. The germline V gene encodes CDR1 SGHNT and CDR2 YYREEE (reference sequence). V gave up 0 bases and J gave up 4 bases, with 10 bases separating them. The CDR3 loop is CASSLGALGTEAFF. CDR3 nucleotide sequence: TGTGCCAGCAGCTTGGGGGCTCTGGGCACTGAAGCTTTCTTT.

The chain employs TRBV10-1 and TRBJ2-3; 9 positions match TRBD2. Germline V CDR1 and CDR2: WNHNN, SYGVQD (reference sequence). V lost 4 bases, J lost 2 bases, and 1 base stayed unmatched. The CDR3 is 14 amino acids. CDR3 in amino acids: CASSASGNTDTQYF. The DNA of the CDR3 is TGCGCCAGCAGTGCTAGCGGGAACACAGATACGCAGTATTTT.

This clone was recorded once. This rearrangement joins TRBV5-4 to TRBJ1-2, with TRBD1 matching 8 bases. The CDR3 consists of 15 residues. Germline V gene sequence: CDR1 SGHNT, CDR2 YYREEE (reference sequence). V dropped 4 bases and J dropped 3; count of bases not matched to a gene: 8. CDR3 sequence reads: CASSITGGGHYGYTF. CDR3 nucleotide sequence: TGTGCCAGCAGCATAACAGGGGGAGGCCACTATGGCTACACCTTC.

The genes are TRBV28 and TRBJ1-3; perhaps TRBD1 as D (6 bases). Trimming took 7 bases from V and 3 from J, leaving 19 bases between them. CDR1 is MDHEN and CDR2 is SYDVKM in the germline V gene. The CDR3 extends over 16 amino acids. CDR3 nucleotide sequence: TGTGCCAGCAATGGGGAAACAGGGTACGTTGGAAACACCATATATTTT. Its translation is CASNGETGYVGNTIYF. The full variable domain, in which reference TRBV28 and TRBJ1-3 provide the parts outside the CDR3, is DVKVTQSSRYLVKRTGEKVFLECVQDMDHENMFWYRQDPGLGLRLIYFSYDVKMKEKGDIPEGYSVSREKKERFSLILESASTNQTSMYLCASNGETGYVGNTIYFGEGSWLTVV.